Sequencing of this T cell receptor beta chain was carried out in a study of T cell responses to AZD1222 COVID-19 vaccine. Study-wide results and limits: Only a handful of AZD1222 recipients were seropositive at baseline.

On this clone itself: What it binds is not known.

Method: immunoSEQ multiplex PCR; TCRdb's copy keeps in-frame clones and lacks some. Of about 150,000 clones listed, 85% to 95% were seen once; the top ten hold 1.3%. There are 12 residues in the CDR3. V lost 5 bases and J 6 bases, leaving 10 bases between the germline ends. Germline assignment: CDR1 SGHNT and CDR2 YYREEE (reference sequence). The receptor was isolated from an adult in good health. The chain links TRBV5-4 to TRBJ2-3; no clear D gene. The sequencing used peripheral blood, collected on day 0 of AZD1222 vaccination. The CDR3: CASRFDADTQYF. CDR3 sequence (DNA): TGTGCCAGCAGGTTTGACGCGGATACGCAGTATTTT.